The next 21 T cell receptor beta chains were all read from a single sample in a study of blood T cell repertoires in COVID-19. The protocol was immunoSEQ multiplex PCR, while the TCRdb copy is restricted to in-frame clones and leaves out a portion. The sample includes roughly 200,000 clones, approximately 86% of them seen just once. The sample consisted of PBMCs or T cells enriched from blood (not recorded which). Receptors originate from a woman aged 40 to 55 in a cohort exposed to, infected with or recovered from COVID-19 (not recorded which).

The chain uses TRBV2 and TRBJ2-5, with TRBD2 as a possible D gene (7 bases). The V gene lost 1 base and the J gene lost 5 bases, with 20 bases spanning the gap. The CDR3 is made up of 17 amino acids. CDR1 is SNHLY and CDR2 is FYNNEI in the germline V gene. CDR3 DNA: TGTGCCAGCAGTGAAGAACGGGGGGCACGGGGTTGGGAGACCCAGTACTTC. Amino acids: CASSEERGARGWETQYF.

The CDR3 sequence: CASSLDTPRNTEAFF. As DNA, the CDR3 is TGCGCCAGCAGCTTGGATACACCCCGGAACACTGAAGCTTTCTTT. The rearrangement joins TRBV5-1 to TRBJ1-1; D uncertain. V dropped 0 bases and J dropped 1 base, with 10 bases sitting between them. The CDR3 runs 15 residues. The germline gives CDR1 SGHRS, CDR2 YFSETQ.

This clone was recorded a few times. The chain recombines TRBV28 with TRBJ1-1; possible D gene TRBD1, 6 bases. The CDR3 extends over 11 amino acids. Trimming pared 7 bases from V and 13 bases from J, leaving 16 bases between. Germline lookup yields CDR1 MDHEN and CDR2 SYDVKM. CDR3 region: CASIDGGRDFF. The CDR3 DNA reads TGTGCCAGCATTGATGGGGGCAGGGATTTCTTT.

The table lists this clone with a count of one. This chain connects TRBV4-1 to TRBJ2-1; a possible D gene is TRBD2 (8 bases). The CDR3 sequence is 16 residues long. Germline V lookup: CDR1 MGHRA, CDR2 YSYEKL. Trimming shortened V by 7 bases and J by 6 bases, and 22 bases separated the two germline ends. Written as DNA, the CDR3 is TGCGCCAGCACCCCCAGGGGGAGCGGGAGAAGCAATGAGCAGTTCTTC. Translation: CASTPRGSGRSNEQFF.

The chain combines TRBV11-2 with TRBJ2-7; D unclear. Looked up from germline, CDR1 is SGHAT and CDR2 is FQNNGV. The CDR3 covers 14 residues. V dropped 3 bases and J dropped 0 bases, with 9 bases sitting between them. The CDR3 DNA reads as TGTGCCAGCAGCTTGAACTGGAGCTCCTACGAGCAGTACTTC. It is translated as CASSLNWSSYEQYF.

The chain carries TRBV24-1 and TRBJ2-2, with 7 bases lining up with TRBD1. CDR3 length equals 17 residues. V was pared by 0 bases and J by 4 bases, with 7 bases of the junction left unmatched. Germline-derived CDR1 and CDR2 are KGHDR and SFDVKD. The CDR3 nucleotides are TGTGCCACCAGTGATTTGGACCAGACAGGGAGCACCGGGGAGCTGTTTTTT. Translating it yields CATSDLDQTGSTGELFF.

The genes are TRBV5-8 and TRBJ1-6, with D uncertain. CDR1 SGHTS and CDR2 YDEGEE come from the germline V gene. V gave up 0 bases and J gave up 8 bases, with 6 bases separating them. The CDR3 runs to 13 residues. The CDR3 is CASSLAFDSPLHF. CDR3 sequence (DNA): TGTGCCAGCAGCTTGGCCTTCGATTCACCCCTCCACTTT.

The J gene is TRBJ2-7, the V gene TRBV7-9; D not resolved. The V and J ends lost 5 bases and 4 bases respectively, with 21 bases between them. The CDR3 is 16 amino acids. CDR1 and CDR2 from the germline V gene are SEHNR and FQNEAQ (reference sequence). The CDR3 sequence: CASSPAIGRRRYEQYF. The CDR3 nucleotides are TGTGCCAGCAGCCCAGCCATAGGTAGGAGACGATACGAGCAGTACTTC. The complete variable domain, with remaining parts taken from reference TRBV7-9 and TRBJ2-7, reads DTGVSQNPRHKITKRGQNVTFRCDPISEHNRLYWYRQTLGQGPEFLTYFQNEAQLEKSRLLSDRFSAERPKGSFSTLEIQRTEQGDSAMYLCASSPAIGRRRYEQYFGPGTRLTVT.

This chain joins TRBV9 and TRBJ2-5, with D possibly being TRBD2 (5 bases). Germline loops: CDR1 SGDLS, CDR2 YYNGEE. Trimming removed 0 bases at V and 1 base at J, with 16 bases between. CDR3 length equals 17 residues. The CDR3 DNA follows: TGTGCCAGCAGCGTAGCATATGCAGCGGAGGCCCAAGAGACCCAGTACTTC. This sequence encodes CASSVAYAAEAQETQYF.

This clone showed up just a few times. The CDR3 nucleotides read TGCGCCAGCAGCCAAGAACGGCCAGGGGTGGGAGAAAAACTGTTTTTT. Residues: CASSQERPGVGEKLFF. V is TRBV4-1 and J is TRBJ1-4, with a tentative D call TRBD1 (6 bases). This CDR3 contains 16 residues. The V end was cut by 0 bases, the J end by 8 bases, with 16 bases between. Germline CDR1 reads MGHRA; CDR2 reads YSYEKL.

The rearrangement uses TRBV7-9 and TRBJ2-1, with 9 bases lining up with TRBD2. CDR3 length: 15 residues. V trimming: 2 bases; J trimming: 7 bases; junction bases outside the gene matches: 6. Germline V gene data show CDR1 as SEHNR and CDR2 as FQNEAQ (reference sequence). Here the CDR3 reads CASSLRREGPNEQFF. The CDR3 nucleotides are TGTGCCAGCAGCTTAAGGCGGGAGGGCCCGAATGAGCAGTTCTTC.

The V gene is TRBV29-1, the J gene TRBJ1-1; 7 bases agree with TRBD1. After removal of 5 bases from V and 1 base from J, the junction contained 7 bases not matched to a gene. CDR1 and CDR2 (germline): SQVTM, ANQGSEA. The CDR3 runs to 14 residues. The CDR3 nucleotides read TGCAGCGTTATATTCCAGGGGGGGAACACTGAAGCTTTCTTT. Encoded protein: CSVIFQGGNTEAFF.

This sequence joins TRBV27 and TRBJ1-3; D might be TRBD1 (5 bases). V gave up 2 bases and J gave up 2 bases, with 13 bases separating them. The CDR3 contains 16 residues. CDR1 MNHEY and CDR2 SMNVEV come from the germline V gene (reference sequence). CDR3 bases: TGTGCCAGCAGTTTAGTGGGGCCGGCAGCTGGAAACACCATATATTTT. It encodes CASSLVGPAAGNTIYF.

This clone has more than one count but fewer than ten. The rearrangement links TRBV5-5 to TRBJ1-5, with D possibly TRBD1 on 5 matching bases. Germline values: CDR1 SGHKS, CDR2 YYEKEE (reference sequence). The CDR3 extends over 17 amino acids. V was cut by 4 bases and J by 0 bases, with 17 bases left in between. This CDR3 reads CASSRYPGGTSNQPQHF. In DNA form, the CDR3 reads TGTGCCAGCAGCAGATATCCGGGGGGGACTAGCAATCAGCCCCAGCATTTT.

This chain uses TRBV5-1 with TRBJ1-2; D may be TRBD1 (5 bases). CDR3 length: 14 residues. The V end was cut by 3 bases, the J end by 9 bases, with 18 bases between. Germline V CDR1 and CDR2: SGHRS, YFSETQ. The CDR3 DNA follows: TGCGCCAGCAGCTCAGCGGGACGGTCGAGCCGCTACACCTTC. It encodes CASSSAGRSSRYTF.

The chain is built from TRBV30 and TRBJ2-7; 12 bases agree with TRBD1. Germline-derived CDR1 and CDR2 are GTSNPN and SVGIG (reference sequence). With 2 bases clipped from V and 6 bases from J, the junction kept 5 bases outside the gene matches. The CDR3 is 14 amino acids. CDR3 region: CAWSTGQGASEQYF. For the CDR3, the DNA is TGTGCCTGGAGTACGGGACAGGGGGCTAGCGAGCAGTACTTC. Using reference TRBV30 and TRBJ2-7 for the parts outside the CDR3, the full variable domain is SQTIHQWPATLVQPVGSPLSLECTVEGTSNPNLYWYRQAAGRGLQLLFYSVGIGQISSEVPQNLSASRPQDRQFILSSKKLLLSDSGFYLCAWSTGQGASEQYFGPGTRLTVT.

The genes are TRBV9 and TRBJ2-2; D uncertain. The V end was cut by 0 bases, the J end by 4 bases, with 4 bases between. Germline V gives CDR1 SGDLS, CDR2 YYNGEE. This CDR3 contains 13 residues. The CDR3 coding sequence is TGTGCCAGCAGCGTAGCTACCACCGGGGAGCTGTTTTTT. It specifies CASSVATTGELFF.

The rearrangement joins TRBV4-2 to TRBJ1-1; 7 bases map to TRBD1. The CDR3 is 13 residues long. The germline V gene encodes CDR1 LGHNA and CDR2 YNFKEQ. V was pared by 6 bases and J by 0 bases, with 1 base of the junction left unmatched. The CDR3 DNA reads TGTGCCAGCAGGGGACAGCTGAACACTGAAGCTTTCTTT. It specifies CASRGQLNTEAFF.

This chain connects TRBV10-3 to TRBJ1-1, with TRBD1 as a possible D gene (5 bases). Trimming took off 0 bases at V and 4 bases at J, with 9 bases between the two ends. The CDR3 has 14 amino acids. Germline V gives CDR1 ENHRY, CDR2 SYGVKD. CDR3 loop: CAISESGTSTEAFF. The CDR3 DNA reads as TGTGCCATCAGTGAGTCGGGGACTAGCACTGAAGCTTTCTTT.

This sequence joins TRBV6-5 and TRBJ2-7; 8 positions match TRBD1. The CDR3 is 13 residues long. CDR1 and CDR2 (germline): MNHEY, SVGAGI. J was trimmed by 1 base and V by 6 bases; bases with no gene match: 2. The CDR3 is CASRDRGSYEQYF. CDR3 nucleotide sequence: TGTGCCAGCAGAGACAGGGGATCCTACGAGCAGTACTTC.

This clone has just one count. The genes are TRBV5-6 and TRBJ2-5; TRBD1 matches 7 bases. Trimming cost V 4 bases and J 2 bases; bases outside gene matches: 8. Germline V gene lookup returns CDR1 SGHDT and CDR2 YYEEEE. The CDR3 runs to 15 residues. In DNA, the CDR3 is TGTGCCAGCAGCCTACCATACAGGGGACAAGAGACCCAGTACTTC. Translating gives CASSLPYRGQETQYF.